These T cell receptor beta chains were read from a single sample in a study of shared clonotypes between healthy human individuals. Profiling relied on immunoSEQ multiplex PCR, and the TCRdb table lists in-frame clones only, not all of them. In the table there are more than 2,000,000 clones, roughly nine tenths of which are singletons. Sequenced sample: naive CD4+ T cells sorted from blood. The origin of the receptors is a man aged 18 to 30 in good health. The CDR3 runs from the conserved cysteine through the conserved F or W. D genes are given only for firm matches. Only some rows state a clone size, as once, few, many or a class for expanded clones.

>NA|TRBJ1-6|TRBV30|NA
TGTGCCTGGAGTTCCAGCTATAATTCACCCCTCCACTTT
CAWSSSYNSPLHF
>NA|TRBJ2-2|TRBV25-1|NA
TGTGCCAGCACTGAGAACACCGGGGAGCTGTTTTTT
CASTENTGELFF
>TRBD2|TRBJ2-3|TRBV9|once
TGTGCCAGCAGCGTAGCCGGGGGGTCGGGCACAGATACGCAGTATTTT
CASSVAGGSGTDTQYF
>NA|TRBJ1-2|TRBV5-4|NA
TGTGCCAGCAGCTTGGCCCTCGAAGCTAACTATGGCTACACCTTC
CASSLALEANYGYTF
>NA|TRBJ2-1|TRBV7-2|NA
TGTGCCAGCAGCGCCAGGGGGGGACGCAATGAGCAGTTCTTC
CASSARGGRNEQFF
>NA|TRBJ2-5|TRBV5-4|NA
TGTGCCAGCAGCTTTGGGGTAGAGACCCAGTACTTC
CASSFGVETQYF
>NA|TRBJ1-2|TRBV15|NA
TGTGCCACCAGCAGAGAGGCGGGGCAAGGCTACACCTTC
CATSREAGQGYTF
>TRBD1|TRBJ1-2|TRBV6-5|NA
TGTGCCAGCAGCGCGGCGGGACAGAACTATGGCTACACCTTC
CASSAAGQNYGYTF
>NA|TRBJ2-6|TRBV5-6|NA
TGTGCCAGCAGCTATGGACGCAGCTCTGGGGCCAACGTCCTGACTTTC
CASSYGRSSGANVLTF
>TRBD2|TRBJ2-7|TRBV5-6|NA
TGTGCCAGCAGCTGGGGGGTAGCGGGGACCTACGAGCAGTACTTC
CASSWGVAGTYEQYF
>NA|TRBJ2-1|TRBV27|NA
TGTGCCAGCAGTTTCCGGGGGACTTCCTACAATGAGCAGTTCTTC
CASSFRGTSYNEQFF
>TRBD1|TRBJ2-7|TRBV28|NA
TGTGCCAGCAGTTCATCACCCGGGACAGGGTTTCTCGAGCAGTACTTC
CASSSSPGTGFLEQYF
>TRBD2|TRBJ2-5|TRBV19|NA
TGTGCCAGTAGTATCCGGACTAGCGGGAACCAAGAGACCCAGTACTTC
CASSIRTSGNQETQYF
>TRBD2|TRBJ2-7|TRBV11-2|NA
TGTGCCAGCAGCTCAGGGACTAGCGGTTTCTCCTACGAGCAGTACTTC
CASSSGTSGFSYEQYF
>NA|TRBJ1-1|TRBV9|NA
TGTGCCAGCAGCCCGAGACATGAAGCTTTCTTT
CASSPRHEAFF
>TRBD2|TRBJ2-1|TRBV7-9|NA
TGTGCCAGCTCCGGGACTAGGGGCAATGAGCAGTTCTTC
CASSGTRGNEQFF
>TRBD2|TRBJ2-7|TRBV10-2|NA
TGCGCCAGCAGGAGCGGGGGGGAAACCTACGAGCAGTACTTC
CASRSGGETYEQYF
>NA|TRBJ1-1|TRBV7-2|NA
TGTGCCAGCACCACTTTCGGACCGGGGGGCACTGAAGCTTTCTTT
CASTTFGPGGTEAFF
>NA|TRBJ1-6|TRBV27|NA
TGTGCCAGCAGTTCGCCTCCCGGGGTTGAAAATTCACCCCTCCACTTT
CASSSPPGVENSPLHF
>NA|TRBJ2-5|TRBV28|NA
TGTGCCAGCAAATCAAGCGGGCCTGGACAAGAGACCCAGTACTTC
CASKSSGPGQETQYF
>NA|TRBJ2-7|TRBV5-1|NA
TGCGCCAGCAGCACGGACCCTTACGAGCAGTACTTC
CASSTDPYEQYF
>NA|TRBJ2-3|TRBV5-1|NA
TGCGCCAGCAGCTTGGCGGACGGACCCACAGATACGCAGTATTTT
CASSLADGPTDTQYF
>NA|TRBJ1-2|TRBV5-1|NA
TGCGCCAGCAGCTTCCACAGGAGAATAAGCTATGGCTACACCTTC
CASSFHRRISYGYTF
>TRBD2|TRBJ2-5|TRBV7-8|NA
TGTGCCAGCAGCTTAGGACTAGCGGGAGTCGGGGAGACCCAGTACTTC
CASSLGLAGVGETQYF
>TRBD1|TRBJ1-4|TRBV10-3|NA
TGTGCCATCAGTGAGACTCAGGGGGGGAGCTATGAAAAACTGTTTTTT
CAISETQGGSYEKLFF
>TRBD2|TRBJ2-1|TRBV11-2|NA
TGTGCCAGCAGCCTTAATCTAGCGGACTACTACAATGAGCAGTTCTTC
CASSLNLADYYNEQFF
>TRBD1|TRBJ2-7|TRBV6-6|NA
TGTGCCAGCACCGACGGGGGACAGGGCTACGAGCAGTACTTC
CASTDGGQGYEQYF
>NA|TRBJ2-2|TRBV4-1|NA
TGCGCCAGCAGCCGCTCCGGGGTGAGCGCCGGGGAGCTGTTTTTT
CASSRSGVSAGELFF
>TRBD1|TRBJ2-1|TRBV7-2|once
TGTGCCAGCAGTCCCAGAGGGACAGGTACCTACAATGAGCAGTTCTTC
CASSPRGTGTYNEQFF
>NA|TRBJ1-1|TRBV19|NA
TGTGCCAGTACCGGGTGGAGGCACACTGAAGCTTTCTTT
CASTGWRHTEAFF
>TRBD1|TRBJ1-1|TRBV6-5|NA
TGTGCCAGCAGTTTGAGACAGGGGAACACTGAAGCTTTCTTT
CASSLRQGNTEAFF
>TRBD1|TRBJ2-5|TRBV5-1|NA
TGCGCCAGCAGCCCAGGACAGGGGTCACAAGAGACCCAGTACTTC
CASSPGQGSQETQYF
>NA|TRBJ2-3|TRBV30|NA
TGTGCCTGGGAATCTACAGGGAGGGATACGCAGTATTTT
CAWESTGRDTQYF
>TRBD2|TRBJ2-1|TRBV27|NA
TGTGCCGCCCGCGGGACTAGCGGGGACAATGAGCAGTTCTTC
CAARGTSGDNEQFF
>NA|TRBJ2-1|TRBV5-1|NA
TGCGCCAGCAGCTTGGGGGTAGCCTCCTACAATGAGCAGTTCTTC
CASSLGVASYNEQFF
>TRBD1|TRBJ1-2|TRBV6-1|NA
TGTGCCAGCAGTGAAAGACTCGGCCAGGGGGATGGCTACACCTTC
CASSERLGQGDGYTF
>TRBD1|TRBJ1-2|TRBV5-4|NA
TGTGCCAGCAGCTTGGGGACAGGGGATGGGCTTTATGGCTACACCTTC
CASSLGTGDGLYGYTF
>NA|TRBJ2-2|TRBV30|NA
TGTGCCTGGAGTGACAGGTCTCCCGGGGAGCTGTTTTTT
CAWSDRSPGELFF
>TRBD1|TRBJ2-5|TRBV7-3|NA
TGTGCCAGCAGCTCGCCGGACAGGAAGCAAGAGACCCAGTACTTC
CASSSPDRKQETQYF
>NA|TRBJ1-2|TRBV30|NA
TGTGCCTGGACCGAGGGCCACCGGGGCTACACCTTC
CAWTEGHRGYTF
>NA|TRBJ1-2|TRBV11-3|NA
TGTGCCAGCACCCCTCGCCGGGTTCACGGTGCCAATACTGGCTACACCTTC
CASTPRRVHGANTGYTF
>TRBD2|TRBJ2-3|TRBV10-3|NA
TGTGCCATCACCGGGACTAGCGGGAGTCTTTCAGATACGCAGTATTTT
CAITGTSGSLSDTQYF